This TCR beta chain was observed in a study of radiation and T cells in renal cell carcinoma. Study results and limitations: Pretreatment tumor biopsies were lacking, so baseline clonotypes are unknown. Top tumor clonotypes rose in blood 2 weeks post-radiation, then contracted.

Trimming at V came to 0 bases and at J to 5 bases, leaving 7 bases not matched to a gene. CDR3 length equals 15 residues. Germline V gene lookup returns CDR1 SGDLS and CDR2 YYNGEE. In regard to this clone: Its antigen is unidentified.

Time point noted: blood 4 weeks post-SBRT, at nephrectomy. Treatment indicated: 15 Gy SBRT to primary tumor, nephrectomy 4 weeks later. Nephrectomy followed 15 Gy stereotactic body radiation by 4 weeks. Using immunoSEQ multiplex PCR, the repertoire was profiled, and TCRdb retains in-frame clones only, with some absent. The sample holds 120,000 to 150,000 clones, about 86% seen once. The chain couples TRBV9 to TRBJ2-7; 8 bases line up with TRBD2. This clonotype originated in a woman between 45 and 60 years old with renal cell carcinoma. The sample was blood, taken from a patient whose treatment included radiotherapy and nephrectomy. CDR3 DNA: TGTGCCAGCAGCGTAGAGGGGCGGGAGGTGAACGAGCAGTACTTC. It encodes CASSVEGREVNEQYF.